This entry lists 27 T cell receptor beta chains sequenced from one sample in a study of siplizumab effects on memory and regulatory T cells. Method: immunoSEQ multiplex PCR; TCRdb's copy keeps in-frame clones and lacks some. The table has about 56,000 clones, 95% to 98% seen once. The sample was naive CD8+ T cells sorted from blood. Source of these receptors: a human donor in good health.

The chain combines TRBV30 with TRBJ2-7; D uncertain. There are 11 residues in the CDR3. V lost 0 bases and J lost 5, with 5 bases in between. In germline, CDR1 is GTSNPN, CDR2 SVGIG (reference sequence). CDR3 coding DNA: TGTGCCTGGAGTGTAGGGAACGAGCAGTACTTC. Protein product: CAWSVGNEQYF.

The V and J genes are TRBV9 and TRBJ2-5; unclear D gene. Germline V gene data show CDR1 as SGDLS and CDR2 as YYNGEE. The CDR3 is 13 residues long. V lost 0 bases and J 4 bases, leaving 7 bases between the germline ends. The CDR3 bases are TGTGCCAGCAGCGTAGATGGGCGAGAGACCCAGTACTTC. Translation gives CASSVDGRETQYF.

The chain couples TRBV5-4 to TRBJ1-1; maybe TRBD1 (6 bases). Trimming took 0 bases from V and 5 from J, leaving 11 bases between them. Germline V gene data show CDR1 as SGHNT and CDR2 as YYREEE (reference sequence). CDR3 length: 14 residues. CDR3 protein: CASSLAGGRTEAFF. In nucleotides, the CDR3 is TGTGCCAGCAGCTTGGCCGGGGGGCGGACTGAAGCTTTCTTT.

The chain recombines TRBV30 with TRBJ2-1, with D maybe TRBD2 (5 bases). Germline CDR1 is GTSNPN and CDR2 is SVGIG (reference sequence). Trimming took 7 bases from V and 8 from J, leaving 15 bases between them. This CDR3 has 12 residues. Written as DNA, the CDR3 is TGTGCCTTTCAGGACCCGAGGGATGAGCAGTTCTTC. Translation gives CAFQDPRDEQFF.

J is TRBJ2-5 and V is TRBV6-5; TRBD1 aligns across 9 bases. The CDR3 covers 15 residues. V shed 4 bases, J shed 6 bases, and the junction held 9 bases outside the gene matches. Germline V lookup: CDR1 MNHEY, CDR2 SVGAGI. The CDR3 protein is CASSSDNRGPKTQYF. For the CDR3, the DNA is TGTGCCAGCAGTTCCGACAACAGGGGGCCAAAGACCCAGTACTTC.

In the case of this clone: Other nucleotide sequences from this sample produce the same CDR3. The CDR3 region is CASSLLPGQGINEQYF. CDR3 sequence (DNA): TGCGCCAGCAGCCTGCTACCGGGACAGGGAATTAACGAGCAGTACTTC. The chain combines TRBV4-1 with TRBJ2-7, with 9 bases identical to TRBD1. Losses at the gene ends were 4 bases for V and 5 bases for J; bases not matched to a gene: 12. Germline V gene sequence: CDR1 MGHRA, CDR2 YSYEKL. This CDR3 comprises 16 residues.

The V and J genes are TRBV4-2 and TRBJ2-7; 7 positions match TRBD1. V lost 3 bases, J lost 0 bases, and 8 bases stayed unmatched. CDR1 is LGHNA, CDR2 YNFKEQ, per germline. The CDR3 has 16 amino acids. This CDR3 reads CASSQNTGQSSYEQYF. DNA of the CDR3: TGTGCCAGCAGCCAGAACACGGGACAGAGCTCCTACGAGCAGTACTTC.

The chain has TRBV19 and TRBJ1-1; perhaps TRBD1 as D (6 bases). Between the trimmed V and J ends, which lost 0 bases and 1 base, there was a span of 9 bases. The CDR3 sequence is 15 residues long. The germline CDR1 and CDR2 sequences are LNHDA and SQIVND (reference sequence). The CDR3 loop reads CASSIDQQGNTEAFF. The CDR3 coding sequence is TGTGCCAGTAGTATAGACCAACAGGGGAACACTGAAGCTTTCTTT.

V is TRBV9 and J is TRBJ2-5; the D is unclear. Trimming took off 0 bases at V and 2 bases at J, with 11 bases between the two ends. The germline gives CDR1 SGDLS, CDR2 YYNGEE. The CDR3 extends over 15 amino acids. For the CDR3, the DNA is TGTGCCAGCAGCGTAGCTGGTACAGCGCAAGAGACCCAGTACTTC. Encoded protein: CASSVAGTAQETQYF.

This chain links TRBV7-3 with TRBJ2-3, with D perhaps TRBD2 (5 bases). Per the germline V gene, CDR1 is SGHTA and CDR2 is FQGTGA. The CDR3 extends over 13 amino acids. Trimming left V 2 bases short and J 5 bases short, with 8 bases between. The CDR3 DNA reads TGTGCCAGCAGCTTAGCTAGCCGAGATACGCAGTATTTT. Amino acid sequence: CASSLASRDTQYF.

The J gene is TRBJ2-2, the V gene TRBV5-1; possibly TRBD2 for D (5 bases). Germline V gene lookup returns CDR1 SGHRS and CDR2 YFSETQ. The CDR3 extends over 12 amino acids. The V end lost 2 bases, the J end lost 9 bases, and 8 bases lay between the germline ends. The CDR3 bases are TGCGCCAGCAGCTTTCGGGATAGGGAGCTGTTTTTT. Protein sequence: CASSFRDRELFF.

V usage is TRBV4-1 and J usage is TRBJ1-1, with unresolved D. Germline values: CDR1 MGHRA, CDR2 YSYEKL. The CDR3 sequence is 14 residues long. Trimming removed 2 bases at V and 2 bases at J, with 9 bases between. CDR3 amino acids: CASSQWGYNTEAFF. Written as DNA, the CDR3 is TGCGCCAGCAGCCAATGGGGTTACAACACTGAAGCTTTCTTT.

The CDR3 bases are TGTGCCAGTAGTATAGACTGGGGGAGAGTCCCTAATGAGCAGTTCTTC. Its protein is CASSIDWGRVPNEQFF. The gene calls are TRBV19 and TRBJ2-1; D is possibly TRBD1 or TRBD2 (5 bases each). Trimming removed 0 bases at V and 7 bases at J, with 16 bases between. This CDR3 spans 16 amino acids. Looked up from germline, CDR1 is LNHDA and CDR2 is SQIVND (reference sequence).

The rearrangement joins TRBV7-3 to TRBJ2-1, with 10 bases that match TRBD2. The V gene's germline CDR1 is SGHTA and CDR2 FQGTGA. The CDR3 has 16 amino acids. Trimming cost V 2 bases and J 2 bases; bases outside gene matches: 3. The CDR3 region is CASSLSSGSTYNEQFF. The DNA for the CDR3 is TGTGCCAGCAGCTTATCTAGCGGGAGCACCTACAATGAGCAGTTCTTC.

V is TRBV27 and J is TRBJ2-3; TRBD2 aligns across 9 bases. Germline V CDR1 and CDR2: MNHEY, SMNVEV (reference sequence). This CDR3 has 16 residues. The trim removed 5 bases at V and 4 bases at J, leaving 10 bases unmatched. The CDR3 bases are TGTGCCAGCAGTCCCCAGCGGGAGGTTTCCCCAGATACGCAGTATTTT. Its translation is CASSPQREVSPDTQYF.

The rearrangement uses TRBV9 and TRBJ2-2, with TRBD2 identical over 9 bases. Germline V gives CDR1 SGDLS, CDR2 YYNGEE. The CDR3 runs 16 residues. Trimming removed 1 base from V and 3 bases from J; junction bases left unmatched: 4. The CDR3, as DNA: TGTGCCAGCAGCGTACCGCGGGAGGGGGACACCGGGGAGCTGTTTTTT. Translated: CASSVPREGDTGELFF.

This chain connects TRBV6-1 to TRBJ2-1; TRBD2 agrees at 10 bases. Per the germline V gene, CDR1 is MNHNS and CDR2 is SASEGT. CDR3 length equals 17 residues. With V trimmed by 4 bases and J by 5 bases, 11 bases remained unmatched. The CDR3 reads CASSVRPKREGNNEQFF. CDR3 coding DNA: TGTGCCAGCAGTGTCCGCCCGAAGCGGGAGGGTAACAATGAGCAGTTCTTC.

This chain uses TRBV5-5 with TRBJ1-1, with a possible D match to TRBD1 (6 bases). The germline V and J ends were trimmed by 2 bases and 4 bases, with 9 bases remaining between them. The CDR3 is 13 residues long. Germline CDR1 reads SGHKS; CDR2 reads YYEKEE (reference sequence). The CDR3 is CASSFQGSTEAFF. As DNA, the CDR3 is TGTGCCAGCAGCTTCCAGGGGTCCACTGAAGCTTTCTTT. Supplemented by reference TRBV5-5 and TRBJ1-1, the full variable domain reads DAGVTQSPTHLIKTRGQQVTLRCSPISGHKSVSWYQQVLGQGPQFIFQYYEKEERGRGNFPDRFSARQFPNYSSELNVNALLLGDSALYLCASSFQGSTEAFFGQGTRLTVV.

The V call is TRBV6-5, the J call TRBJ2-1; D ambiguous. From germline, CDR1 is MNHEY and CDR2 SVGAGI. With 4 bases removed from V and 5 bases from J, the gap between germline ends came to 6 bases. The CDR3 runs to 12 residues. The CDR3 DNA reads TGTGCCAGCAGTTCGCAAAACAATGAGCAGTTCTTC. This gives the protein CASSSQNNEQFF.

This rearrangement joins TRBV7-9 to TRBJ2-2; D gene uncertain. This CDR3 spans 16 amino acids. Trimming stripped 3 bases from V and 4 bases from J, with 15 bases between. The V gene's germline CDR1 is SEHNR and CDR2 FQNEAQ (reference sequence). The CDR3 DNA reads TGTGCCAGCAGCTTTCTCCCAGCCTCGACCACCGGGGAGCTGTTTTTT. Translating gives CASSFLPASTTGELFF.

This rearrangement joins TRBV19 to TRBJ2-7; D perhaps matches TRBD1 (5 bases). Trimming cost V 2 bases and J 2 bases, with 7 bases left between them. Looked up from germline, CDR1 is LNHDA and CDR2 is SQIVND (reference sequence). The CDR3 contains 13 residues. This chain's CDR3 is CASSIKGTYEQYF. The CDR3 coding sequence is TGTGCCAGTAGTATAAAGGGGACCTACGAGCAGTACTTC. Complete variable domain (other parts from reference TRBV19 and TRBJ2-7): DGGITQSPKYLFRKEGQNVTLSCEQNLNHDAMYWYRQDPGQGLRLIYYSQIVNDFQKGDIAEGYSVSREKKESFPLTVTSAQKNPTAFYLCASSIKGTYEQYFGPGTRLTVT.

The J gene is TRBJ2-7, the V gene TRBV27, with D possibly being TRBD2 (6 bases). CDR3 length: 12 residues. V was pared by 0 bases and J by 6 bases, with 6 bases between. Germline lookup yields CDR1 MNHEY and CDR2 SMNVEV (reference sequence). The CDR3 region is CASSLSGGEQYF. In DNA, the CDR3 is TGTGCCAGCAGTTTATCGGGGGGCGAGCAGTACTTC.

The CDR3: CASSLVAIGQETQYF. CDR3 coding DNA: TGTGCCAGCAGCTTAGTAGCGATAGGGCAAGAGACCCAGTACTTC. The rearrangement links TRBV7-9 to TRBJ2-5; D is possibly TRBD2 (5 bases). V lost 1 base and J 2 bases, leaving 11 bases between the germline ends. The CDR3 is 15 residues long. Germline CDR1 is SEHNR and CDR2 is FQNEAQ (reference sequence).

V and J are TRBV27 and TRBJ2-2, with 8 bases identical to TRBD1. The V segment lost 4 bases and the J segment 3 bases; nucleotides outside the gene matches: 7. Germline CDR1 MNHEY, CDR2 SMNVEV (reference sequence). The CDR3 totals 16 residues. DNA of the CDR3: TGTGCCAGCAGTTCCCGGGACAGGTCATACACCGGGGAGCTGTTTTTT. Its protein is CASSSRDRSYTGELFF.

The chain uses TRBV30 and TRBJ2-4, with unresolved D. Trimming cost V 1 base and J 4 bases, with 11 bases left between them. Germline-derived CDR1 and CDR2 are GTSNPN and SVGIG (reference sequence). This CDR3 has 14 amino acids. CDR3 coding DNA: TGTGCCTGGAGTGCCGACCTCGTAAAAAACATTCAGTACTTC. Protein sequence: CAWSADLVKNIQYF.

The chain is built from TRBV29-1 and TRBJ2-5, with 7 bases identical to TRBD2. J gave up 5 bases and V 7 bases, and 16 bases lay outside the gene matches. Germline V CDR1 and CDR2: SQVTM, ANQGSEA. CDR3 size: 15 residues. The CDR3 loop is CSARGGRPYLETQYF. The CDR3 nucleotides read TGCAGCGCAAGGGGCGGGAGACCTTATTTGGAGACCCAGTACTTC.

The CDR3 spells CASSEGHAKNIQYF. CDR3 DNA: TGTGCCAGCAGTGAGGGACACGCCAAAAACATTCAGTACTTC. This rearrangement joins TRBV2 to TRBJ2-4, with D possibly TRBD1 on 6 matching bases. CDR1 is SNHLY and CDR2 is FYNNEI in the germline V gene. V lost 3 bases and J lost 1, with 7 bases in between. The length of the CDR3 is 14 residues. The full variable domain, rest sourced from reference TRBV2 and TRBJ2-4, is EPEVTQTPSHQVTQMGQEVILRCVPISNHLYFYWYRQILGQKVEFLVSFYNNEISEKSEIFDDQFSVERPDGSNFTLKIRSTKLEDSAMYFCASSEGHAKNIQYFGAGTRLSVL.